This T cell receptor (beta chain) derives from a study of T cells after yellow fever vaccination (dated by TCRdb to 2018 to 2020). Context from the whole study: The SMART-Seq v4 Ultra Low Input RNA kit was used to prepare libraries from fractions with low cell numbers. To track T-cell clones before and after primary and booster YFV17D yellow fever vaccination, bulk TCR alpha and beta repertoires were sequenced longitudinally. Two healthy male donors made up the cohort, one aged 18 to 30 years and the other aged 30 to 40 years. Blood samples were taken at several timepoints before and after primary and secondary immunization, and bulk PBMC replicates and cell subsets were isolated.

This clonotype turned up a few times. Its antigen is not yet known. No base-level quality is on record; no much larger clone is a single base apart. Sequencing instrument: Illumina NovaSeq 6000. TCR cDNA was made using 5'RACE template switching, a step that added a universal primer site and unique molecular identifiers. Priming of cDNA synthesis was performed from both the TCR alpha and TCR beta constant segments. Two PCR steps were used to amplify libraries, with sample barcodes and sequencing adapters being added in the second step. Sequencing of libraries was done on Illumina HiSeq 2500 (2x100 bp) or NovaSeq (2x150 bp). On the authors' methods: MIGEC handled demultiplexing of reads and collapsing into UMI consensus sequences, while MiXCR performed V(D)J alignment. Vaccine-responding clonotypes were identified with edgeR using replicate PBMC samples, with FDR below 0.01 and a log2 fold change above 5 up to day 15 being required. Each bulk clonotype was labeled CD4 or CD8 based on which sequenced repertoire, CD4 or CD8, contained the clonotype at higher abundance. Clones were called with MiXCR by TCRdb after fastp trimmed the public reads at Q25, and only in-frame beta chains were retained. A single entry per CDR3 protein holds the most common genes and DNA from its merged rows. These V and J calls derive from TCRdb rather than the authors' analysis. The sample table lists some 420,000 distinct CDR3 sequences, around 20% of them with a count of one. The ten largest make up 15% to 20% of the sample.

Overall results and qualifications from the work: Because abundant contaminating clonotypes from the bulk population could be contained in FACS-sorted repertoires, computational filtering was required. A small fraction of clonotypes showed up in both the CD4 and CD8 compartments, probably as a result of convergent recombination. The secondary T-cell response was found to be weaker but faster than the primary response, with a peak reached on day 5 rather than on day 15. After the booster, most clones that had expanded after primary vaccination were detected again (approximately 97% of CD4 and roughly 86% of CD8), suggesting broad maintenance of memory. Because only a couple of donors were included in the study, the extent to which the findings can be generalized is limited.

The treatment or condition label on this specimen signifies: live attenuated yellow fever vaccine strain. At each blood-draw timepoint, two biological replicates of bulk PBMCs were obtained. A standard Ficoll-Paque protocol was used to isolate PBMCs from peripheral blood. RNA was extracted with TriZol from bulk PBMCs, CD4 and CD8 fractions, and dextramer-positive and dextramer-negative fractions. CDR1 is given as LGHDT and CDR2 as YNNKEL, both from the germline V gene (reference sequence). From the cysteine up to the phenylalanine, the CDR3 has a length of 13 residues. Of all the DNA, just the CDR3 is kept, 39 bases in frame from base 1. At the junction V is shortened by 4 bases and J by 1 base, with 8 bases in between.

The chain is assembled from TRBV3-1 and TRBJ2-7, and TRBD1 may be the D gene, going by 5 matching bases. The clonotype originates from a man aged 18 to 35 who received the YFV17D yellow fever vaccine. Sequenced material: PBMCs, taken before the yellow fever booster vaccination. The base sequence is TGTGCCAGCAGCCTCGGACATTCCTACGAGCAGTACTTC. This encodes CASSLGHSYEQYF.